This T cell receptor beta chain was found in a study of T cells in Graves' hyperthyroidism and ophthalmopathy. Uncontrolled infection, other autoimmune disease, pregnancy or lactation barred patients from enrollment. Whole-study findings and limits: A model of 13 V-J features distinguished ophthalmopathy from stable hyperthyroidism.

CDR3 length equals 16 residues. Germline-derived CDR1 and CDR2 are DFQATT and SNEGSKA (reference sequence). After removal of 4 bases from V and 3 bases from J, the junction contained 7 bases not matched to a gene. RNA transcripts served as the template for amplifying TCR beta CDR3 regions. Researchers ran a first-round RT-PCR on the TCR CDR3 using the HTBI primer set. TCRdb fed the multiplex PCR reads into MiXCR, producing one record per CDR3 protein. The sample lists about 570,000 distinct CDR3 sequences; approximately 14% were seen once. This clonotype was found many times. Its antigen is currently unknown.

The chain carries TRBV20-1 and TRBJ1-4; 11 nucleotides agree with TRBD1. Sequenced sample: blood. The clonotype comes from a woman aged 40 to 49 with Graves' hyperthyroidism. The CDR3 protein is CSAIGQGARANEKLFF. In DNA, the CDR3 is TGCAGTGCTATCGGACAGGGGGCACGTGCTAATGAAAAACTGTTTTTT.